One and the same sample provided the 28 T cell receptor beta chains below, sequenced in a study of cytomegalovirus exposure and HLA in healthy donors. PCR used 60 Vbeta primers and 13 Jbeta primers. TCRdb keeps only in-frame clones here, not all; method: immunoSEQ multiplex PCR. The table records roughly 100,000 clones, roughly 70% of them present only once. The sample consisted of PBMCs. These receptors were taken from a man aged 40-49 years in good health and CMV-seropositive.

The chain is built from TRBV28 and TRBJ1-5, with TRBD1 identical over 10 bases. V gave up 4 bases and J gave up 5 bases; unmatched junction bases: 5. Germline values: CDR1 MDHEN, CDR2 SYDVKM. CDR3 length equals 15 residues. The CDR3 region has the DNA TGTGCCAGCAGTTCCGGGACAGGGGATTATCAGCCCCAGCATTTT. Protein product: CASSSGTGDYQPQHF.

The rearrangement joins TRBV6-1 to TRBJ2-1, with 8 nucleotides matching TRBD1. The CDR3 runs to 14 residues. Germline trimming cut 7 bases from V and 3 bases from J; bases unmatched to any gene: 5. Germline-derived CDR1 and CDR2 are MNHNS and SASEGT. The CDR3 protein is CASKAGGFYNEQFF. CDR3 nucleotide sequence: TGTGCCAGCAAGGCAGGGGGCTTCTACAATGAGCAGTTCTTC.

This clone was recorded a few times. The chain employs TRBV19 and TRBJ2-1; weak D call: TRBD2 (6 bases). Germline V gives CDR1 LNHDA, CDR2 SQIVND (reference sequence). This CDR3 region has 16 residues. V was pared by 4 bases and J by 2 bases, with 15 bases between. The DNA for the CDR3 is TGTGCCAGTAGTAAAGGACTATCGATCACCTACAATGAGCAGTTCTTC. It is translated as CASSKGLSITYNEQFF.

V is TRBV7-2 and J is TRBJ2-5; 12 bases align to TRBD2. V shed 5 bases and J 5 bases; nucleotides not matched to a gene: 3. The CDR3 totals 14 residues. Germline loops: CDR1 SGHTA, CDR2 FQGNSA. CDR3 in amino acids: CASSPGTSGETQYF. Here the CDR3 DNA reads TGTGCCAGCAGCCCCGGGACTAGCGGGGAGACCCAGTACTTC.

CDR3 nucleotides: TGCGCCAGCAGCCAAGGGGTCAGGGGGAAGAGCAATCAGCCCCAGCATTTT. Translating gives CASSQGVRGKSNQPQHF. The chain is built from TRBV4-1 and TRBJ1-5; 7 bases fit TRBD1. The ends lost 1 base at V and 1 base at J; junction bases unmatched: 7. The germline gives CDR1 MGHRA, CDR2 YSYEKL. The CDR3 consists of 17 residues.

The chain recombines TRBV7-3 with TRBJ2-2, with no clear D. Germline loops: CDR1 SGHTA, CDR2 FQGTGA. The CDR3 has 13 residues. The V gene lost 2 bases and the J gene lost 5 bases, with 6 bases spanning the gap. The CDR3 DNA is TGTGCCAGCAGCTTACCCTCGACCGGGGAGCTGTTTTTT. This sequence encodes CASSLPSTGELFF.

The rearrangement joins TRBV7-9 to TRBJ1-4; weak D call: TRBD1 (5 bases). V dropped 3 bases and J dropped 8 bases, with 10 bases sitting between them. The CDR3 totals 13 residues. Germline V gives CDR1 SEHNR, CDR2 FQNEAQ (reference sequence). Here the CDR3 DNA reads TGTGCCAGCAGCTTGGACATAGGGGAAAAACTGTTTTTT. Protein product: CASSLDIGEKLFF.

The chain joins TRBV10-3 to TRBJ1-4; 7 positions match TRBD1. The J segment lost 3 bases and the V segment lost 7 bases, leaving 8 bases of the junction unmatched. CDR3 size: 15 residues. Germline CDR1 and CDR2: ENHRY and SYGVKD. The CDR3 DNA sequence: TGTGCCATCATACCCCCAGGGGGGTCTAATGAAAAACTGTTTTTT. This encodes CAIIPPGGSNEKLFF.

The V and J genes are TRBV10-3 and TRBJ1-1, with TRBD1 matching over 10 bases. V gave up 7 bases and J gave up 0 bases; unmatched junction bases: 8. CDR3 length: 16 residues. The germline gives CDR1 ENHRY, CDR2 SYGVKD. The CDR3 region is CAIIEPGQGMNTEAFF. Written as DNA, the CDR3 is TGTGCCATCATTGAACCGGGACAGGGGATGAACACTGAAGCTTTCTTT.

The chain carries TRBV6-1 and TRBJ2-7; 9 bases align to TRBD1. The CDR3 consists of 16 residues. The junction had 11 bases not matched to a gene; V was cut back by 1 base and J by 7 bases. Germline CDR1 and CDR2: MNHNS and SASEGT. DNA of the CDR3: TGTGCCAGCAGTGAAGGTGGGGGACAGGGATCGCAAGAGCAGTACGTC. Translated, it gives CASSEGGGQGSQEQYV.

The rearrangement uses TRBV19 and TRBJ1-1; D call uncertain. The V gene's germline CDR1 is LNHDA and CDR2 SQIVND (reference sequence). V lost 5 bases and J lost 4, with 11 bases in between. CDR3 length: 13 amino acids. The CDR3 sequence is CASSRGRATEAFF. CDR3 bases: TGTGCCAGTAGTCGGGGTAGGGCCACTGAAGCTTTCTTT.

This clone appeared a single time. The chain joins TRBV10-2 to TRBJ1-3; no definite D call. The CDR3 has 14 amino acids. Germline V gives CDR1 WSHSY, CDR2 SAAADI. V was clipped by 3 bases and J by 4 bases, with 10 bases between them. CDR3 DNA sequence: TGCGCCAGCAGTGAAGGCGAGGAAGGAAACACCATATATTTT. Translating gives CASSEGEEGNTIYF.

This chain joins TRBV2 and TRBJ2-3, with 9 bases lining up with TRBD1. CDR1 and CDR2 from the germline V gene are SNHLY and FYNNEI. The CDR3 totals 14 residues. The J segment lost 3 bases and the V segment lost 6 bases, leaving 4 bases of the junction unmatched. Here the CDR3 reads CASRDRGGTDTQYF. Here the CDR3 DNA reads TGTGCCAGCAGGGACAGGGGTGGAACAGATACGCAGTATTTT.

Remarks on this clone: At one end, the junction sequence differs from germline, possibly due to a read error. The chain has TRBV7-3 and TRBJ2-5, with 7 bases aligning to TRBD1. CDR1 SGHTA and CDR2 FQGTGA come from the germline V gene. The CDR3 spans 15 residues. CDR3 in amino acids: CASSPTPGQQETQYF. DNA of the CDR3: TGTGCCAGCAGCCCAACTCCGGGACAGCAAGAAACCCAGTACTTC.

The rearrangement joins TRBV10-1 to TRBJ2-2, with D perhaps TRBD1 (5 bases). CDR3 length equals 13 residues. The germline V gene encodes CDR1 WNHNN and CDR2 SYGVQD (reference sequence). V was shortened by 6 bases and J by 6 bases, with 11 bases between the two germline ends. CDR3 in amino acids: CASSFQGSGELFF. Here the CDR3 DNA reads TGCGCCAGCAGCTTCCAGGGTTCCGGGGAGCTGTTTTTT.

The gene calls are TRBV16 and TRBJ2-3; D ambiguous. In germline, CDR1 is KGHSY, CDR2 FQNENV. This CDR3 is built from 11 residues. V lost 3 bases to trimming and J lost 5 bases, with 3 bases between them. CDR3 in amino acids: CASSQRDTQYF. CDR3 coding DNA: TGTGCCAGCAGCCAGAGAGATACGCAGTATTTT.

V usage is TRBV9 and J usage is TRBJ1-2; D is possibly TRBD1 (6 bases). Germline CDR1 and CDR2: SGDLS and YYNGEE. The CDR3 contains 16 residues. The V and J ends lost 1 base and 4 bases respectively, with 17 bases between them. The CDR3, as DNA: TGTGCCAGCAGCGTAATAAGTCGTGGGGGCTCCTATGGCTACACCTTC. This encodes CASSVISRGGSYGYTF.

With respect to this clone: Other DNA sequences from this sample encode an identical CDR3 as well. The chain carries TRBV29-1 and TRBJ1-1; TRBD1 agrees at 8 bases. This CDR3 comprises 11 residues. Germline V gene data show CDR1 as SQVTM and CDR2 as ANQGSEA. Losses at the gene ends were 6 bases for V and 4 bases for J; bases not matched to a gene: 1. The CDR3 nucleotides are TGCAGCGTCGACAGGGGCACTGAAGCTTTCTTT. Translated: CSVDRGTEAFF.

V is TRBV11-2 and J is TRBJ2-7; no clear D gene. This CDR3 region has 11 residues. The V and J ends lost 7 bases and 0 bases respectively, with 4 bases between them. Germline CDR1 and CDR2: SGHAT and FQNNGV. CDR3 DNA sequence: TGTGCCAGCACCTCCTCCTACGAGCAGTACTTC. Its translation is CASTSSYEQYF.

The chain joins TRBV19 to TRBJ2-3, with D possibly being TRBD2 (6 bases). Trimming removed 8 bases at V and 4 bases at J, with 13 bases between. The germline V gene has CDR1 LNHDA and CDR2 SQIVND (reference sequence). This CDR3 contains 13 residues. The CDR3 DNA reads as TGTGCCAGTCAAGATTGGGAGGCAGATACGCAGTATTTT. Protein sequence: CASQDWEADTQYF.

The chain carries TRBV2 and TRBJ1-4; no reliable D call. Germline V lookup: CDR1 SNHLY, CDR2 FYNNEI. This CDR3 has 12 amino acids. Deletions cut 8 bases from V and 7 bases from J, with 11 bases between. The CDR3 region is CASVESGEKLFF. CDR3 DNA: TGTGCCAGCGTAGAGAGCGGTGAAAAACTGTTTTTT. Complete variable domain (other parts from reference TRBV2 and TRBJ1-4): EPEVTQTPSHQVTQMGQEVILRCVPISNHLYFYWYRQILGQKVEFLVSFYNNEISEKSEIFDDQFSVERPDGSNFTLKIRSTKLEDSAMYFCASVESGEKLFFGSGTQLSVL.

This CDR3 is CASTPRGTSGDTQYF. CDR3 in DNA: TGCGCCAGCACCCCAAGAGGGACTAGCGGGGATACGCAGTATTTT. The chain is built from TRBV4-3 and TRBJ2-3; 12 bases are a match to TRBD2. CDR3 length equals 15 residues. Germline CDR1 and CDR2: LGHNA and YSLEER. Trimming removed 7 bases from V and 6 bases from J; junction bases left unmatched: 8.

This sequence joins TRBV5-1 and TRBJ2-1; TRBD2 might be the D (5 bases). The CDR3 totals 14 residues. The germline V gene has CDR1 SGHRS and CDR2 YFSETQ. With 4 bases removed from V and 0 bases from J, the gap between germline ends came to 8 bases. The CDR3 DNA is TGCGCCAGCAGCCCCGGGGACTCCTACAATGAGCAGTTCTTC. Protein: CASSPGDSYNEQFF.

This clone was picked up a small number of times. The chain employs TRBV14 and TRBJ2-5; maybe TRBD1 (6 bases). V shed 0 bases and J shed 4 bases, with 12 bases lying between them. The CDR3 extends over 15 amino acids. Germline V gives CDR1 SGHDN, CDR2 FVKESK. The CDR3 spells CASSQDSGHRETQYF. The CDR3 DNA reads TGTGCCAGCAGCCAAGATTCGGGACACAGAGAGACCCAGTACTTC.

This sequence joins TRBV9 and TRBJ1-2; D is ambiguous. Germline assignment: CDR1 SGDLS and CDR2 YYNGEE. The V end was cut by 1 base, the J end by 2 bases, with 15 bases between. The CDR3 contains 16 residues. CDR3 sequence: CASSVTPGGQNYGYTF. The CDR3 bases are TGTGCCAGCAGCGTAACCCCGGGAGGGCAAAACTATGGCTACACCTTC.

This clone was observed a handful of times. The CDR3 is CASRRLPRGNQPQHF. The CDR3 DNA reads TGTGCCAGCAGACGTTTGCCCCGCGGGAATCAGCCCCAGCATTTT. The chain couples TRBV2 to TRBJ1-5; D is uncertain. The CDR3 consists of 15 residues. Between the trimmed V and J ends, which lost 6 bases and 4 bases, there was a span of 16 bases. The V gene's germline CDR1 is SNHLY and CDR2 FYNNEI.

CDR3 DNA sequence: TGTGCCAGTAGAGCAGGGGATCGCACAGATACGCAGTATTTT. It yields the protein CASRAGDRTDTQYF. The chain is built from TRBV19 and TRBJ2-3; tentative D call: TRBD1 (6 bases). The V gene lost 6 bases and the J gene lost 1 base, with 11 bases spanning the gap. CDR1 and CDR2 (germline): LNHDA, SQIVND (reference sequence). This CDR3 comprises 14 residues.

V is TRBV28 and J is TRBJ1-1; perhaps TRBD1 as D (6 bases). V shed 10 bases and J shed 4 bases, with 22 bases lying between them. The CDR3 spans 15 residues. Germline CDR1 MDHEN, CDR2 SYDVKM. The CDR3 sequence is CATLEGGVHATEAFF. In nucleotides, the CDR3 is TGTGCCACCCTCGAGGGGGGGGTCCACGCCACTGAAGCTTTCTTT. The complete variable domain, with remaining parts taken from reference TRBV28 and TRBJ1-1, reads DVKVTQSSRYLVKRTGEKVFLECVQDMDHENMFWYRQDPGLGLRLIYFSYDVKMKEKGDIPEGYSVSREKKERFSLILESASTNQTSMYLCATLEGGVHATEAFFGQGTRLTVV.